The source of this T cell receptor (beta chain) is a study of blood T cell repertoires in COVID-19. Study-level background: The United States, Italy and Spain supplied acute and convalescent COVID-19 samples. PBMCs, B-cell-depleted T cells, or T cells were the source of the cDNA or gDNA that made up the material.

Per the original data handling: Cell counts per sample came from amplifying reference gene primers. TCRdb's table, derived via immunoSEQ multiplex PCR, lists solely in-frame clones and lacks some. From that table come the V and J calls and clone size; the DNA was used to work out D and trimming. The table shows hundreds of thousands of clones, with 90% to 95% occurring only once. Germline V gives CDR1 SGHVS, CDR2 FNYEAQ. Trimming stripped 5 bases from V and 0 bases from J, with 11 bases between. This CDR3 has 15 residues. The chain recombines TRBV7-6 with TRBJ2-1, with D tentatively TRBD2 (6 bases). This clonotype originated in a woman between 18 and 30 years old who had recovered from COVID-19. The sequencing input was peripheral blood. The DNA of the CDR3 is TGTGCCAGCAGCCTACTAGCCCTCTCCTACAATGAGCAGTTCTTC. Translation: CASSLLALSYNEQFF.